These 3 T cell receptor beta chains share one sample of origin, sequenced in a study of T cells in Graves' hyperthyroidism and ophthalmopathy. It was RNA transcripts that yielded the amplified TCR beta CDR3 regions. HTBI primers were used for first-round RT-PCR of the TCR CDR3. TCRdb used MiXCR to reprocess the multiplex PCR reads, holding one entry per CDR3 protein. The profile shows approximately 610,000 distinct CDR3 sequences, roughly 14% of them singletons. Sequenced input: blood. The source is a woman between 40 and 50 years old with Graves' ophthalmopathy.

At least ten counts were recorded for this clonotype. The DNA for the CDR3 is TGTGCCAGCACGGACTGGGGCGGGGAGCAGTACTTC. It specifies CASTDWGGEQYF. V is TRBV14 and J is TRBJ2-7, with D tentatively TRBD1 or TRBD2 (5 bases each). Trimming shortened V by 7 bases and J by 7 bases, and 14 bases separated the two germline ends. This CDR3 comprises 12 residues. Germline V lookup: CDR1 SGHDN, CDR2 FVKESK.

The chain employs TRBV12-3 or TRBV12-4 and TRBJ2-7; 14 bases are a match to TRBD2. J was trimmed by 5 bases and V by 5 bases; bases with no gene match: 11. The CDR3 is 17 residues long. The CDR3 coding sequence is TGTGCCAGCAGTCCAAGGGGACTAGCGGGAGTCGGAAACGAGCAGTACTTC. Translated, it gives CASSPRGLAGVGNEQYF.

This clonotype was detected many times. The rearrangement joins TRBV29-1 to TRBJ1-1; D not certain. Per the germline V gene, CDR1 is SQVTM and CDR2 is ANQGSEA. V was trimmed by 7 bases and J by 1 base, leaving 10 bases between them. The CDR3 loop spans 12 amino acids. The CDR3 is CSAARENTEAFF. CDR3 coding DNA: TGCAGCGCTGCCCGGGAGAACACTGAAGCTTTCTTT.